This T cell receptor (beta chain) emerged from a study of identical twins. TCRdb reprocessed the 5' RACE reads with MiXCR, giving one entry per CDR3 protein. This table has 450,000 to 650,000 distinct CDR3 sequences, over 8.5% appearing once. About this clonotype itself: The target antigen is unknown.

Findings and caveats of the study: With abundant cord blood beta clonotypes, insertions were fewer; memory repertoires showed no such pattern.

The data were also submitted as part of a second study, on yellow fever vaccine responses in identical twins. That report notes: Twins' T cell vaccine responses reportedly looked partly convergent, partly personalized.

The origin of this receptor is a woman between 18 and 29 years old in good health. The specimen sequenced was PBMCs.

CDR3 protein: CASSLGGSGSSEQYF. As DNA, the CDR3 is TGTGCCAGCAGTTTGGGGGGCAGCGGGAGTAGTGAGCAGTACTTC. This sequence joins TRBV12-3 or TRBV12-4 and TRBJ2-7, with 8 bases fitting TRBD2. The CDR3 length is 15 residues. Unmatched junction bases numbered 11, after V lost 3 bases and J lost 7 bases.